This T cell receptor (beta chain) derives from a study of Graves' ophthalmopathy and Graves' hyperthyroidism (dated by TCRdb to 2016 to 2018). Regarding the research as a whole: Peripheral blood was collected at initial diagnosis, prior to any treatment. TCR beta repertoire signatures were used to distinguish Graves' ophthalmopathy from Graves' hyperthyroidism and to predict progression to ophthalmopathy. In total, approximately 140 blood samples were TCR-sequenced: roughly 45 ophthalmopathy, approximately 80 hyperthyroidism and some 17 hyperthyroidism-to-ophthalmopathy patients. To explore V-J signatures that distinguish ophthalmopathy from hyperthyroidism, a discovery set of 90 to 100 patients was enrolled, made up of some 41 with ophthalmopathy and fewer than 60 with stable hyperthyroidism. For independent validation, a separate cohort was made up of 18 hyperthyroidism patients plus 17 patients who later progressed from hyperthyroidism to ophthalmopathy. In over 5 hyperthyroidism patients, the T-cell repertoire of thyroid tissue was compared with the T-cell repertoire of blood. Once sampling was done, hyperthyroidism patients were given methimazole at a starting dose of 30 mg daily, while ophthalmopathy patients were given high-dose intravenous methylprednisolone. Study-level results and caveats: In cross-validation, the 13-signature model distinguished ophthalmopathy from stable hyperthyroidism with approximately 90% sensitivity and about 81% specificity, while in the test set the corresponding values were about 80% and 75%. Most expanded thyroid clonotypes with a frequency above 0.001 also appeared in blood, which suggests that blood repertoires may reflect the immune response in the thyroid. In validation, the model predicted ophthalmopathy progression with about 70% sensitivity and less than 80% specificity; some 13 predicted patients were CT-confirmed with GO in a median of 6.5 months. Sample size was not statistically predetermined, and group allocation was not concealed from the investigators.

Patients with ophthalmopathy had moderately to severely active disease, with a Clinical Activity Score of 3 or more, a NOSPECS grade of 4 or more, and a disease duration of less than 3 months. Patients with other autoimmune diseases, uncontrolled infections, pregnancy or lactation were excluded. Diagnosis was based on clinical symptoms, serum thyroxine, TRAb, thyroid ultrasound and orbital computed tomography. PBMCs were isolated from about 9.2 ml of fresh peripheral blood by Ficoll-Paque density gradient centrifugation. Trizol reagent was used to extract the total RNA, and its quality was then checked on an Agilent 2100 Bioanalyzer. On this clonotype: It has no known antigen specificity. No conserved phenylalanine or tryptophan is present at the end of the CDR3, so a read error is the likely explanation.

TCR beta CDR3 regions were amplified from RNA transcripts for repertoire sequencing. HTBI primers and the Qiagen OneStep RT-PCR kit were used in a first-round RT-PCR, which was followed by a second-round multiplex PCR, size selection and purification. Libraries were sequenced on an Illumina HiSeq2000 using paired-end 100 bp reads. Under the source paper's analysis protocol: SOAPnuke was used to process the reads, throwing out any read that had adapters, had uncalled bases, had a mean Phred below 15, or lacked an exact constant-primer or identifier match. COPE v1.2.5 was used to merge the high-quality paired reads. Each unique nucleotide sequence was treated as a clonotype, and MiTCR v1.1 was used to align the clonotypes to the IMGT TRB V, D and J references. The analysis was limited to V-J combinations with a frequency above 0.0001, which together covered more than 99% of repertoires. A TCR clonal expansion and chaos score per V-J combination was defined as the ratio of F50 clonal expansion to chaos observed in the TCRdist matrix. Features were reduced by Welch's t-statistics and random forest to 10 to 15 V-J combinations, which fed a naive Bayes classifier. The Morisita-Horn index was used to measure how similar the thyroid and blood repertoires were. The raw public data were reprocessed by TCRdb itself: fastp quality trimming at Q25, MiXCR clonotype calling, in-frame beta chains only. Under each unique CDR3 protein, matching rows form one entry showing the most common genes and DNA. The V and J calls and clone size are TCRdb's, not the authors'. Present in this sample are about 660,000 distinct CDR3 sequences, over 40% of which were seen just once. The ten largest clones represent over 2.5% of the sample.

The CDR3 length equals 14 residues, ends included. Left in the record is the CDR3 DNA by itself, 42 bases read in frame from the first base. The V and J ends are trimmed by 2 bases and 1 base, leaving 9 bases between them. The germline V gene (reference sequence) sets CDR1 to SGHAT and CDR2 to FQDESV. This TCR was sampled from an adult man with Graves' ophthalmopathy. The rearrangement joined TRBV11-1 to TRBJ2-7, and possibly TRBD2, on 5 matching bases. Sequencing was done on a sample of peripheral blood. The DNA reads TGTGCCAGCAGCTTACCAGCGGCTTCCTACGAGCAGTACATC. Translated, it gives CASSLPAASYEQYI.